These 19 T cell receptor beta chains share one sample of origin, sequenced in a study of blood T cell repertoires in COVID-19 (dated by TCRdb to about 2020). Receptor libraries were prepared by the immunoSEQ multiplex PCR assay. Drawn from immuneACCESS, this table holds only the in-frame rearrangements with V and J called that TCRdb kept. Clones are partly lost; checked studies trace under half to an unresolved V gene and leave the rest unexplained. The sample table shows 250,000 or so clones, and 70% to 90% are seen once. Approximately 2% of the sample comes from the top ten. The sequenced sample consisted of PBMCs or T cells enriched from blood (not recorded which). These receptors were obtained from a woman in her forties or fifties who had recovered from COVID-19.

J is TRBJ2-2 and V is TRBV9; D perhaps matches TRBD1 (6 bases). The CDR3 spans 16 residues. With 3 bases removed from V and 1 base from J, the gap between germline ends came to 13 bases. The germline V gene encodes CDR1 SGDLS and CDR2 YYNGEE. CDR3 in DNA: TGTGCCAGCAGCGCTCGATCGACAGGGAACACCGGGGAGCTGTTTTTT. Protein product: CASSARSTGNTGELFF.

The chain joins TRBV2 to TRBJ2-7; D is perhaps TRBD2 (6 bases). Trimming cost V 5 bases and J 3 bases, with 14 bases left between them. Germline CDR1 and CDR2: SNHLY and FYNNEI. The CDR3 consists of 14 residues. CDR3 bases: TGTGCCAGCAGTCCGGAGGGTAGGGGCTACGAGCAGTACTTC. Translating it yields CASSPEGRGYEQYF. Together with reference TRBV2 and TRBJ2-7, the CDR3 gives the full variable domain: EPEVTQTPSHQVTQMGQEVILRCVPISNHLYFYWYRQILGQKVEFLVSFYNNEISEKSEIFDDQFSVERPDGSNFTLKIRSTKLEDSAMYFCASSPEGRGYEQYFGPGTRLTVT.

CDR3 nucleotide sequence: TGTGCCAGCACCCTCTACACCGGGGAGCTGTTTTTT. Amino acid sequence: CASTLYTGELFF. The V gene is TRBV9, the J gene TRBJ2-2; D ambiguous. Trimming removed 6 bases at V and 3 bases at J, with 6 bases between. Germline-derived CDR1 and CDR2 are SGDLS and YYNGEE. The CDR3 sequence is 12 residues long.

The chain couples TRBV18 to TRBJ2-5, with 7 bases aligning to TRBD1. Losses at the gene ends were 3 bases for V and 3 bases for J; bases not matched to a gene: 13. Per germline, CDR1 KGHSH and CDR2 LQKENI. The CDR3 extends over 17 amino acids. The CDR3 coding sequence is TGTGCCAGCTCACCCGAGGGGGCCAACAACCCCGAAGAGACCCAGTACTTC. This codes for CASSPEGANNPEETQYF. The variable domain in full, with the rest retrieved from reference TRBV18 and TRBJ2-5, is NAGVMQNPRHLVRRRGQEARLRCSPMKGHSHVYWYRQLPEEGLKFMVYLQKENIIDESGMPKERFSAEFPKEGPSILRIQQVVRGDSAAYFCASSPEGANNPEETQYFGPGTRLLVL.

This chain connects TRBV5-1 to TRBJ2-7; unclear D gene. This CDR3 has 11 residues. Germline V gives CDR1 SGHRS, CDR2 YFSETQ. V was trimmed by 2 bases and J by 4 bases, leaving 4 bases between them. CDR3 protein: CASSFMYEQYF. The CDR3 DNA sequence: TGCGCCAGCAGCTTCATGTACGAGCAGTACTTC.

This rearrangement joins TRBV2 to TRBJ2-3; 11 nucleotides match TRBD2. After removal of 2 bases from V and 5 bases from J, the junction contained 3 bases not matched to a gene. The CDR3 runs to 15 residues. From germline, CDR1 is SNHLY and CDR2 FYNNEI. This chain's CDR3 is CASSEPGLAVDTQYF. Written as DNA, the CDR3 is TGTGCCAGCAGTGAACCGGGACTAGCGGTAGATACGCAGTATTTT.

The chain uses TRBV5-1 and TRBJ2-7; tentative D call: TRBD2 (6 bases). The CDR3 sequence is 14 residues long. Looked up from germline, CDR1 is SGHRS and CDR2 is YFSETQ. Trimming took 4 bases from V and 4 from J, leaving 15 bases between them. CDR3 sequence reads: CASSPGLAIYEQYF. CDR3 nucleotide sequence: TGCGCCAGCAGCCCGGGACTGGCCATATACGAGCAGTACTTC.

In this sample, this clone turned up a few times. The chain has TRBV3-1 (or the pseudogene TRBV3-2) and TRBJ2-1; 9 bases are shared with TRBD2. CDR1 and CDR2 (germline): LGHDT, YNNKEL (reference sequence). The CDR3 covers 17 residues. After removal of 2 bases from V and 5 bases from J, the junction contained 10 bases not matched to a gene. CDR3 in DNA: TGTGCCAGCAGCCAACAAACGACTAGCGGTCCCGACAATGAGCAGTTCTTC. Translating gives CASSQQTTSGPDNEQFF.

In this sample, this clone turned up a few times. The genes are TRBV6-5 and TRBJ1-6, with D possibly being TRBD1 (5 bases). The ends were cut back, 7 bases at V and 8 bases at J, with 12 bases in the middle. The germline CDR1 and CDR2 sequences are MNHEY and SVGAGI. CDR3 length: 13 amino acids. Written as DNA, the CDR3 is TGTGCCAGCACCAAGCGGGGGTATTCACCCCTCCACTTT. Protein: CASTKRGYSPLHF.

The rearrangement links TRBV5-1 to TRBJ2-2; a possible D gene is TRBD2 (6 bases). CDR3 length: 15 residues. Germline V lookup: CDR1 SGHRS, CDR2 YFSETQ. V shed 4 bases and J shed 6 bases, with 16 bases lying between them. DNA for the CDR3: TGCGCCAGCAGCGCCGGAGGAGGGTTGGCCGGGGAGCTGTTTTTT. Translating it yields CASSAGGGLAGELFF.

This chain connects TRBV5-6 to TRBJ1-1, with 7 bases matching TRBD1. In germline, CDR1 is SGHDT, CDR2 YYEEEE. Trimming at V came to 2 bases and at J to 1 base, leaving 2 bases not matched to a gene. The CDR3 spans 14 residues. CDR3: CASSFGTENTEAFF. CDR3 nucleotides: TGTGCCAGCAGCTTTGGGACAGAGAACACTGAAGCTTTCTTT.

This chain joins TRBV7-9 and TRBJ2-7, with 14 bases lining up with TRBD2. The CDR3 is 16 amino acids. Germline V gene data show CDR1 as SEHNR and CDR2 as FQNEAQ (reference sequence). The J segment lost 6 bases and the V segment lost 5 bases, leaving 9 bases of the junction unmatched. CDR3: CASSRTSGRLGREQYF. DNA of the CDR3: TGTGCCAGCAGCCGGACTAGCGGGAGGTTGGGTCGCGAGCAGTACTTC. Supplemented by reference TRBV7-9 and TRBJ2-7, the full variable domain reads DTGVSQNPRHKITKRGQNVTFRCDPISEHNRLYWYRQTLGQGPEFLTYFQNEAQLEKSRLLSDRFSAERPKGSFSTLEIQRTEQGDSAMYLCASSRTSGRLGREQYFGPGTRLTVT.

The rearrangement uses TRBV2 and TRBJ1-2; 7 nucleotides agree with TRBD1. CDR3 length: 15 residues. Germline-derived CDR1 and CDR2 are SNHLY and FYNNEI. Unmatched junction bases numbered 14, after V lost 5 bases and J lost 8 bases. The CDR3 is CASSRTSDRVEGYTF. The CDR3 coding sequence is TGTGCCAGCAGTCGCACTAGTGACAGGGTGGAGGGCTACACCTTC.

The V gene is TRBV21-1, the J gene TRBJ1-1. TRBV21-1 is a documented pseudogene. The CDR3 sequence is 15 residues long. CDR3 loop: CASSKGRGTNTEAFF. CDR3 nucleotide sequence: TGTGCCAGCAGCAAAGGGCGCGGGACTAACACTGAAGCTTTCTTT.

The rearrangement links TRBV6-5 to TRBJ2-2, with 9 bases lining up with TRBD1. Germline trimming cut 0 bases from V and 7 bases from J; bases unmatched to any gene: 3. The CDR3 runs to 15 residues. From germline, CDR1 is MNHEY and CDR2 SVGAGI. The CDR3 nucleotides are TGTGCCAGCAGTTACTCGACAGGGGGTAGCGGGGAGCTGTTTTTT. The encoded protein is CASSYSTGGSGELFF.

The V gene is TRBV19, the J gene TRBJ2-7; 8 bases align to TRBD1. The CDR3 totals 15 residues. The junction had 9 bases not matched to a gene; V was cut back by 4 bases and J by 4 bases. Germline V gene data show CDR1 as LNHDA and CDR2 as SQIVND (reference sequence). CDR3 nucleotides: TGTGCCAGTAGTACAGCCGGGACAGGAGATTACGAGCAGTACTTC. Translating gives CASSTAGTGDYEQYF.

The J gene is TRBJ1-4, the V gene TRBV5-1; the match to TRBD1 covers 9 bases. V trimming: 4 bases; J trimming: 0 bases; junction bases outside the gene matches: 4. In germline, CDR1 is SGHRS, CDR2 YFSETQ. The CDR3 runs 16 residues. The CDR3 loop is CASSGDRVATNEKLFF. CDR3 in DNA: TGCGCCAGCAGCGGGGACAGGGTTGCAACTAATGAAAAACTGTTTTTT.

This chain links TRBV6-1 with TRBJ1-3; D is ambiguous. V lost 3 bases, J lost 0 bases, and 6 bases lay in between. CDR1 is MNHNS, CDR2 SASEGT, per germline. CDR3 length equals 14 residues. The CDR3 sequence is CASSESVSGNTIYF. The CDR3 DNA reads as TGTGCCAGCAGTGAGTCTGTCTCTGGAAACACCATATATTTT.

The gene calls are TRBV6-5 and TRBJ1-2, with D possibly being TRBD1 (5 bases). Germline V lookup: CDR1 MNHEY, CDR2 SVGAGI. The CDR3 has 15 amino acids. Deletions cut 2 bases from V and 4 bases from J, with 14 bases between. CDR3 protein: CASSYPGRDFYGYTF. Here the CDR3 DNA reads TGTGCCAGCAGTTACCCGGGACGGGACTTCTATGGCTACACCTTC.